The 5 T cell receptor beta chains below all came from one sample that was sequenced in a study of low-dose radiotherapy and immunotherapy resistance in tumors. Amplification, which lasted around 20 PCR cycles, used a constant-region primer and V-primer adapter to amplify TCRs. MiXCR was run by TCRdb on the reads, yielding one entry per CDR3 protein. The sample consists of about 47,000 distinct CDR3 sequences, 10% to 15% of them appearing once. Time point defined: before trial treatment. The material sequenced was PBMCs, taken before treatment. These receptors all come from a female donor with ovarian cancer.

This clonotype was counted ten times or more. One junction end does not reproduce the germline sequence, and a read error may be involved. CDR3 DNA sequence: TGTGCCAGCAGCTTGGGGCTTTGGGTAACTGGGGCCAACGTCCTGACTTTC. It is translated as CASSLGLWVTGANVLTF. This rearrangement joins TRBV5-1 to TRBJ2-6, with a weak D call TRBD1 (5 bases). The CDR3 is 17 residues long. In germline, CDR1 is SGHRS, CDR2 YFSETQ.

V usage is TRBV5-6 and J usage is TRBJ1-5; D unclear. In germline, CDR1 is SGHDT, CDR2 YYEEEE. CDR3 size: 9 residues. V was pared by 7 bases and J by 10 bases, with 6 bases between. In nucleotides, the CDR3 is TGTGCCAGCCCATGTCCCCAGCATTTT. It yields the protein CASPCPQHF.

By sample share, this clonotype is medium-sized. The rearrangement joins TRBV28 to TRBJ2-3, with D possibly TRBD1 on 6 matching bases. V was pared by 5 bases and J by 6 bases, with 18 bases between. Germline CDR1 is MDHEN and CDR2 is SYDVKM. The length of the CDR3 is 15 residues. The CDR3 spells CASSPGQPGPDTQYF. Written as DNA, the CDR3 is TGTGCCAGCAGTCCGGGACAACCGGGACCGGATACGCAGTATTTT.

This clonotype was counted many times. J is TRBJ2-1 and V is TRBV20-1, with D perhaps matching TRBD1 (6 bases). CDR1 and CDR2 from the germline V gene are DFQATT and SNEGSKA (reference sequence). The CDR3 runs 12 residues. V lost 3 bases and J lost 8, with 11 bases in between. CDR3 protein: CSASPRGDEQFF. The CDR3 DNA follows: TGCAGTGCTAGCCCCAGGGGCGATGAGCAGTTCTTC.

This clonotype was seen ten or more times. The V call is TRBV7-6, the J call TRBJ2-1; D not certain. V was shortened by 0 bases and J by 4 bases, with 7 bases between the two germline ends. The CDR3 length is 14 residues. Germline V gene data show CDR1 as SGHVS and CDR2 as FNYEAQ. The CDR3 nucleotides read TGTGCCAGCAGCTTAGCTCTAGGGTACAATGAGCAGTTCTTC. As protein: CASSLALGYNEQFF. The full variable domain, with the rest looked up from reference TRBV7-6 and TRBJ2-1, is GAGVSQSPRYKVTKRGQDVALRCDPISGHVSLYWYRQALGQGPEFLTYFNYEAQQDKSGLPNDRFSAERPEGSISTLTIQRTEQRDSAMYRCASSLALGYNEQFFGPGTRLTVL.